These 19 T cell receptor beta chains came from one sample sequenced in a study of blood T cell repertoires in COVID-19. TCRdb's table, derived via immunoSEQ multiplex PCR, lists solely in-frame clones and lacks some. The repertoire holds tens of thousands of clones, about 87% seen once, with 5.8% in the top ten. The sequencing input was peripheral blood. The receptors here all came from a man between 50 and 59 years old with active COVID-19.

The gene calls are TRBV9 and TRBJ1-2; 10 bases line up with TRBD1. Trimming cost V 4 bases and J 4 bases; bases outside gene matches: 4. CDR3 length: 14 amino acids. CDR1 is SGDLS, CDR2 YYNGEE, per germline. The CDR3 DNA reads as TGTGCCAGCAGCACCTGGACAGGGGGCTATGGCTACACCTTC. Protein: CASSTWTGGYGYTF.

The CDR3 DNA follows: TGTGCCAGCAGTGAAGGGCGGGACGCAGCTTACAATGAGCAGTTCTTC. Its translation: CASSEGRDAAYNEQFF. The chain combines TRBV2 with TRBJ2-1; maybe TRBD2 (6 bases). The germline V gene encodes CDR1 SNHLY and CDR2 FYNNEI. V dropped 1 base and J dropped 4 bases, with 14 bases sitting between them. The CDR3 is made up of 16 amino acids.

The chain combines TRBV4-3 with TRBJ1-4; D call uncertain. CDR3 length equals 17 residues. V lost 0 bases to trimming and J lost 0 bases, with 11 bases between them. The germline CDR1 and CDR2 sequences are LGHNA and YSLEER. The CDR3 here is CASSQDPPVATNEKLFF. CDR3 in DNA: TGCGCCAGCAGCCAAGACCCGCCGGTGGCAACTAATGAAAAACTGTTTTTT.

This clone was seen a single time. The rearrangement joins TRBV19 to TRBJ1-5, with 8 bases fitting TRBD1. This CDR3 spans 15 amino acids. CDR1 LNHDA and CDR2 SQIVND come from the germline V gene (reference sequence). The ends lost 6 bases at V and 4 bases at J; junction bases unmatched: 8. CDR3 coding DNA: TGTGCCAGTAGCCTGACAGGGGATCCGAATCAGCCCCAGCATTTT. Translation gives CASSLTGDPNQPQHF.

This rearrangement joins TRBV6-6 to TRBJ1-2; D is possibly TRBD1 (5 bases). With 4 bases removed from V and 4 bases from J, the gap between germline ends came to 10 bases. The CDR3 covers 13 residues. In germline, CDR1 is MNHNY, CDR2 SVGAGI (reference sequence). The CDR3 DNA reads as TGTGCCAGCAGTTCGGGGGGTAGCTATGGCTACACCTTC. Translated: CASSSGGSYGYTF.

The J gene is TRBJ2-3, the V gene TRBV30; a weak D match, TRBD2 (7 bases). CDR1 is GTSNPN and CDR2 is SVGIG in the germline V gene (reference sequence). The V end lost 3 bases, the J end lost 4 bases, and 20 bases lay between the germline ends. This CDR3 is 16 amino acids long. CDR3 loop: CAWSQLGGGASDTQYF. In DNA form, the CDR3 reads TGTGCCTGGAGCCAACTTGGGGGGGGCGCGTCAGATACGCAGTATTTT.

The table lists this clone with a few counts. The chain combines TRBV19 with TRBJ1-1; D call uncertain. The V gene lost 5 bases and the J gene lost 2 bases, with 18 bases spanning the gap. Germline assignment: CDR1 LNHDA and CDR2 SQIVND (reference sequence). This CDR3 is 16 amino acids long. CDR3 sequence (DNA): TGTGCCAGTAGTCCACGAAGGTGGGCAGTTAACACTGAAGCTTTCTTT. It is translated as CASSPRRWAVNTEAFF.

The V gene is TRBV7-2, the J gene TRBJ1-5; no definite D call. Between the trimmed V and J ends, which lost 4 bases and 9 bases, there was a span of 13 bases. CDR1 and CDR2 (germline): SGHTA, FQGNSA. The CDR3 loop spans 13 amino acids. The chain's CDR3 is CASSSQSPGPQHF. Written as DNA, the CDR3 is TGTGCCAGCAGCTCCCAGTCTCCGGGGCCCCAGCATTTT.

The chain is built from TRBV9 and TRBJ1-3; possibly TRBD1 for D (5 bases). The V gene's germline CDR1 is SGDLS and CDR2 YYNGEE. The CDR3 loop spans 17 amino acids. V was shortened by 0 bases and J by 0 bases, with 13 bases between the two germline ends. DNA for the CDR3: TGTGCCAGCAGCGTAGCTTCAGGGATCGGCTCTGGAAACACCATATATTTT. Protein: CASSVASGIGSGNTIYF.

The DNA of the CDR3 is TGTGCCAGCAGCTTAACCTACAGGGATGAGCAGTTCTTC. Amino acids: CASSLTYRDEQFF. This chain connects TRBV11-3 to TRBJ2-1; the D gene is possibly TRBD1 (6 bases). The germline V gene has CDR1 SGHNT and CDR2 YENEEA. The CDR3 spans 13 residues. The ends were cut back, 2 bases at V and 8 bases at J, with 10 bases in the middle.

The J gene is TRBJ2-1, the V gene TRBV27, with D perhaps TRBD1 (6 bases). The V end lost 2 bases, the J end lost 2 bases, and 7 bases lay between the germline ends. In germline, CDR1 is MNHEY, CDR2 SMNVEV (reference sequence). This CDR3 has 14 amino acids. This CDR3 is CASSLGGPYNEQFF. The DNA for the CDR3 is TGTGCCAGCAGTTTAGGGGGCCCCTACAATGAGCAGTTCTTC.

This chain connects TRBV6-5 to TRBJ2-7; maybe TRBD2 (7 bases). The CDR3 spans 14 residues. From germline, CDR1 is MNHEY and CDR2 SVGAGI. Trimming stripped 9 bases from V and 6 bases from J, with 21 bases between. CDR3 region: CASFLGGPPGEQYF. Here the CDR3 DNA reads TGTGCCAGTTTCCTGGGGGGGCCGCCCGGCGAGCAGTACTTC.

For this clone: An end of the junction does not agree with germline; a read error may underlie this. The rearrangement joins TRBV7-7 to TRBJ2-1; 10 nucleotides match TRBD1. Germline V CDR1 and CDR2: SSHAT, FNYEAQ (reference sequence). The length of the CDR3 is 15 residues. DNA for the CDR3: TGTGCTAGCAGCCCCCGGACAGGGGGAAGGAATGAGCAGTTCTTC. This sequence encodes CASSPRTGGRNEQFF.

The J gene is TRBJ1-2, the V gene TRBV7-9; D call uncertain. Trimming pared 2 bases from V and 4 bases from J, leaving 17 bases between. Per germline, CDR1 SEHNR and CDR2 FQNEAQ (reference sequence). CDR3 size: 16 residues. The CDR3 loop reads CASSLRTREATYGYTF. The CDR3 region has the DNA TGTGCCAGCAGCTTACGGACCCGGGAAGCCACCTATGGCTACACCTTC.

As to this clone: One end of the junction varies from germline; a read error may be responsible. The gene calls are TRBV5-6 and TRBJ2-7; D gene unclear. Per germline, CDR1 SGHDT and CDR2 YYEEEE. There are 8 residues in the CDR3. CDR3 nucleotides: TGTGCCTCCAACGAGCAGTACTTC. Protein: CASNEQYF.

The chain links TRBV24-1 to TRBJ1-2; 8 bases are shared with TRBD1. The length of the CDR3 is 15 residues. V lost 4 bases, J lost 1 base, and 4 bases stayed unmatched. Germline CDR1 and CDR2: KGHDR and SFDVKD. The DNA for the CDR3 is TGTGCCACCAGTGAAGGACAGGGTTTTAACTATGGCTACACCTTC. Encoded protein: CATSEGQGFNYGYTF.

The rearrangement uses TRBV12-3 or TRBV12-4 and TRBJ2-5, with 8 bases that match TRBD1. The CDR3 totals 13 residues. V lost 6 bases to trimming and J lost 5 bases; unmatched junction nucleotides: 5. The CDR3 loop is CASRSTGGETQYF. DNA for the CDR3: TGTGCCAGCAGATCTACAGGGGGGGAGACCCAGTACTTC.

The chain has TRBV7-3 and TRBJ2-3; unclear D gene. Trimming left V 1 base short and J 4 bases short, with 15 bases between. The CDR3 loop spans 16 amino acids. Germline CDR1 reads SGHTA; CDR2 reads FQGTGA. The CDR3 protein is CASSLMVVPQPDTQYF. As DNA, the CDR3 is TGTGCCAGCAGCTTAATGGTAGTTCCCCAACCAGATACGCAGTATTTT.

The chain combines TRBV9 with TRBJ1-3, with no clear D. The CDR3 is made up of 16 amino acids. Trimming pared 4 bases from V and 0 bases from J, leaving 14 bases between. The germline gives CDR1 SGDLS, CDR2 YYNGEE. CDR3 amino acids: CASSSQEAVSGNTIYF. The CDR3 region has the DNA TGTGCCAGCAGCTCCCAGGAGGCAGTCTCTGGAAACACCATATATTTT.